The next 23 T cell receptor beta chains were all read from a single sample in a study of cytomegalovirus exposure and HLA in healthy donors. Clones were read by immunoSEQ multiplex PCR, and TCRdb kept only the in-frame ones, dropping some. This table has about 220,000 clones, 88% appearing once. Specimen: PBMCs. These receptors came from a woman aged 18-29 years in good health and CMV-seronegative.

This sequence joins TRBV27 and TRBJ2-7; 7 bases align to TRBD2. V shed 3 bases and J 0 bases; nucleotides not matched to a gene: 14. The germline V gene has CDR1 MNHEY and CDR2 SMNVEV (reference sequence). The CDR3 extends over 18 amino acids. CDR3 residues: CASSFEAPGGGSSYEQYF. The CDR3 DNA reads as TGTGCCAGCAGTTTCGAGGCCCCTGGGGGGGGAAGCTCCTACGAGCAGTACTTC.

The chain links TRBV15 to TRBJ2-7; 11 positions match TRBD1. The V and J ends lost 3 bases and 2 bases, in that order; junction bases with no gene match: 3. The CDR3 contains 15 residues. From germline, CDR1 is LNHNV and CDR2 YYDKDF (reference sequence). The DNA for the CDR3 is TGTGCCACCAGCAGGGACAGGGGGCGCGCCTACGAGCAGTACTTC. It translates to CATSRDRGRAYEQYF. Using reference TRBV15 and TRBJ2-7 for the parts outside the CDR3, the full variable domain is DAMVIQNPRYQVTQFGKPVTLSCSQTLNHNVMYWYQQKSSQAPKLLFHYYDKDFNNEADTPDNFQSRRPNTSFCFLDIRSPGLGDTAMYLCATSRDRGRAYEQYFGPGTRLTVT.

This chain connects TRBV15 to TRBJ2-3; 7 nucleotides match TRBD2. The CDR3 is 14 residues long. CDR1 LNHNV and CDR2 YYDKDF come from the germline V gene (reference sequence). J lost 1 base, V lost 6 bases, and 4 bases had no gene match. CDR3 in DNA: TGTGCCACCAGACTAGCGATAGGCACAGATACGCAGTATTTT. Translating it yields CATRLAIGTDTQYF.

The chain joins TRBV6-1 to TRBJ2-7; D gene ambiguous. There are 11 residues in the CDR3. CDR1 and CDR2 from the germline V gene are MNHNS and SASEGT. CDR3 residues: CGTSVSYEQYF. CDR3 in DNA: TGTGGAACGTCAGTCTCCTACGAGCAGTACTTC.

The V and J genes are TRBV5-4 and TRBJ1-1; 7 nucleotides match TRBD1. The CDR3 totals 14 residues. CDR1 and CDR2 from the germline V gene are SGHNT and YYREEE (reference sequence). V lost 3 bases, J lost 0 bases, and 2 bases stayed unmatched. The CDR3 sequence: CASSSGQLNTEAFF. The CDR3 DNA reads as TGTGCCAGCAGCTCGGGACAGCTGAACACTGAAGCTTTCTTT.

The chain links TRBV9 to TRBJ2-7, with 8 positions matching TRBD2. There are 14 residues in the CDR3. Germline CDR1 and CDR2: SGDLS and YYNGEE. The V and J ends lost 2 bases and 3 bases, in that order; junction bases with no gene match: 4. CDR3 residues: CASSVAGGGYEQYF. The CDR3 DNA follows: TGTGCCAGCAGCGTTGCGGGAGGTGGCTACGAGCAGTACTTC.

CDR3 region: CASSPTRDREAYF. CDR3 nucleotide sequence: TGCGCCAGCAGCCCGACCCGGGACAGGGAGGCGTACTTC. V usage is TRBV5-1 and J usage is TRBJ2-7, with 9 nucleotides matching TRBD1. The CDR3 loop spans 13 amino acids. CDR1 and CDR2 (germline): SGHRS, YFSETQ. J was trimmed by 12 bases and V by 4 bases; bases with no gene match: 11.

V usage is TRBV5-4 and J usage is TRBJ2-7; tentative D call: TRBD2 (7 bases). The CDR3 length is 16 residues. Germline V gene data show CDR1 as SGHNT and CDR2 as YYREEE (reference sequence). The germline V and J ends were trimmed by 4 bases and 3 bases, with 20 bases remaining between them. CDR3 amino acids: CASSLRGRGGFYEQYF. Written as DNA, the CDR3 is TGTGCCAGCAGCCTACGGGGGAGGGGGGGGTTCTACGAGCAGTACTTC.

The genes are TRBV18 and TRBJ2-1; TRBD1 matches 9 bases. The V and J ends lost 6 bases and 10 bases, in that order; junction bases with no gene match: 4. The CDR3 is made up of 12 amino acids. The germline V gene has CDR1 KGHSH and CDR2 LQKENI. As DNA, the CDR3 is TGTGCCAGCTCCCGGGACAGGGACGAGCAGTTCTTC. Amino acid sequence: CASSRDRDEQFF. Filled out from reference TRBV18 and TRBJ2-1, the complete variable domain reads NAGVMQNPRHLVRRRGQEARLRCSPMKGHSHVYWYRQLPEEGLKFMVYLQKENIIDESGMPKERFSAEFPKEGPSILRIQQVVRGDSAAYFCASSRDRDEQFFGPGTRLTVL.

This chain connects TRBV7-7 to TRBJ1-1; a weak D match, TRBD1 (5 bases). Germline CDR1 SSHAT, CDR2 FNYEAQ (reference sequence). The CDR3 covers 14 residues. CDR3 nucleotide sequence: TGTGCTTCCTCCGCCGGGGGGGAGGTCACTGAAGCTTTCTTT. Translated: CASSAGGEVTEAFF.

This chain connects TRBV25-1 to TRBJ2-7; 8 bases are a match to TRBD1. CDR1 MGHDK and CDR2 SYGVNS come from the germline V gene. The J segment lost 3 bases and the V segment lost 2 bases, leaving 3 bases of the junction unmatched. The CDR3 is made up of 14 amino acids. The CDR3 region is CASSEKTGDYEQYF. CDR3 DNA sequence: TGTGCCAGCAGTGAAAAGACAGGGGACTACGAGCAGTACTTC.

CDR3 region: CASSPRTGAGGYTF. The CDR3 region has the DNA TGTGCCAGCAGTCCTAGGACAGGGGCGGGTGGCTACACCTTC. The chain carries TRBV27 and TRBJ1-2, with TRBD1 matching over 9 bases. J gave up 7 bases and V 5 bases, and 8 bases lay outside the gene matches. CDR3 length: 14 residues. CDR1 is MNHEY, CDR2 SMNVEV, per germline (reference sequence).

This clone is a singleton in its sample. The chain carries TRBV28 and TRBJ2-7; 13 bases match TRBD2. V trimming: 4 bases; J trimming: 4 bases; junction bases outside the gene matches: 13. This CDR3 region has 18 residues. CDR1 and CDR2 (germline): MDHEN, SYDVKM. This CDR3 reads CASSYWELAGGLRYEQYF. As DNA, the CDR3 is TGTGCCAGCAGTTATTGGGAACTAGCGGGAGGGCTTCGTTACGAGCAGTACTTC.

The chain uses TRBV6-1 and TRBJ2-3, with D uncertain. The V end lost 2 bases, the J end lost 9 bases, and 12 bases lay between the germline ends. The CDR3 totals 13 residues. Germline CDR1 is MNHNS and CDR2 is SASEGT. The chain's CDR3 is CASSESGVRTQYF. In nucleotides, the CDR3 is TGTGCCAGCAGTGAATCGGGTGTGAGGACGCAGTATTTT.

The gene calls are TRBV4-3 and TRBJ1-3, with a possible D match to TRBD1 (5 bases). The length of the CDR3 is 15 residues. The germline V and J ends were trimmed by 1 base and 4 bases, with 11 bases remaining between them. The germline CDR1 and CDR2 sequences are LGHNA and YSLEER. CDR3 protein: CASSQGQGTGNTIYF. The CDR3 nucleotides read TGCGCCAGCAGCCAAGGGCAGGGTACCGGAAACACCATATATTTT.

The V and J genes are TRBV2 and TRBJ1-2; a weak D match, TRBD1 (6 bases). The CDR3 is 15 amino acids. In germline, CDR1 is SNHLY, CDR2 FYNNEI. Trimming cost V 6 bases and J 8 bases, with 22 bases left between them. DNA for the CDR3: TGTGCCAGCAGGGAACAAATCGGGACAACGGGAGGCTACACCTTC. Its translation: CASREQIGTTGGYTF.

The rearrangement links TRBV29-1 to TRBJ2-5; TRBD2 agrees at 7 bases. The CDR3 spans 14 residues. V was clipped by 7 bases and J by 1 base; unmatched bases: 9. CDR1 is SQVTM and CDR2 is ANQGSEA in the germline V gene. The CDR3 region is CSAVPRESQETQYF. The CDR3 DNA sequence: TGCAGCGCCGTTCCGCGGGAGAGCCAAGAGACCCAGTACTTC.

The CDR3 nucleotides are TGTGCCACCAGCAGAGATAGAACCCCCTACCGGTCGGCTTTCTTT. Its protein is CATSRDRTPYRSAFF. This chain joins TRBV15 and TRBJ1-1; D is unclear. V was clipped by 0 bases and J by 11 bases, with 19 bases between them. The CDR3 covers 15 residues. Germline V gives CDR1 LNHNV, CDR2 YYDKDF (reference sequence).

V is TRBV29-1 and J is TRBJ1-1, with D hard to call. Germline V CDR1 and CDR2: SQVTM, ANQGSEA. This CDR3 is built from 15 residues. Between the trimmed V and J ends, which lost 7 bases and 4 bases, there was a span of 22 bases. The chain's CDR3 is CSALGFLPGSTEAFF. In DNA, the CDR3 is TGCAGCGCCCTAGGGTTTCTACCCGGGAGCACTGAAGCTTTCTTT.

The J gene is TRBJ2-7, the V gene TRBV28; TRBD2 matches 10 bases. V dropped 5 bases and J dropped 0; count of bases not matched to a gene: 1. The CDR3 length is 14 residues. CDR1 MDHEN and CDR2 SYDVKM come from the germline V gene. CDR3 in DNA: TGTGCCAGCAGTGGGACTAGCGACTCCTACGAGCAGTACTTC. Translated, it gives CASSGTSDSYEQYF. Based on the CDR3 plus reference TRBV28 and TRBJ2-7, the full variable domain is DVKVTQSSRYLVKRTGEKVFLECVQDMDHENMFWYRQDPGLGLRLIYFSYDVKMKEKGDIPEGYSVSREKKERFSLILESASTNQTSMYLCASSGTSDSYEQYFGPGTRLTVT.

The V gene is TRBV5-6, the J gene TRBJ1-3; D perhaps matches TRBD1 (5 bases). This CDR3 has 15 amino acids. V was trimmed by 4 bases and J by 4 bases, leaving 15 bases between them. CDR1 SGHDT and CDR2 YYEEEE come from the germline V gene. The CDR3 sequence: CASSGTRVAGNTIYF. In DNA form, the CDR3 reads TGTGCCAGCAGCGGAACCAGGGTAGCCGGAAACACCATATATTTT.

This rearrangement joins TRBV6-1 to TRBJ2-3, with 7 bases aligning to TRBD2. After removal of 11 bases from V and 1 base from J, the junction contained 6 bases not matched to a gene. The germline CDR1 and CDR2 sequences are MNHNS and SASEGT. This CDR3 comprises 13 residues. Written as DNA, the CDR3 is TGTGCCGGGGACTATACCGGCACAGATACGCAGTATTTT. Translated, it gives CAGDYTGTDTQYF.

The V call is TRBV7-9, the J call TRBJ1-4, with D possibly being TRBD1 (6 bases). CDR1 is SEHNR and CDR2 is FQNEAQ in the germline V gene (reference sequence). The CDR3 runs to 18 residues. Trimming shortened V by 2 bases and J by 1 base, and 17 bases separated the two germline ends. Here the CDR3 reads CASSLIHGGAGTNEKLFF. The CDR3 DNA follows: TGTGCCAGCAGCTTAATTCATGGGGGCGCAGGAACTAATGAAAAACTGTTTTTT.